One T cell receptor (beta chain) is described in this entry. Source study methods: Estimated nucleated cell counts came from reference gene primer amplification. This table comes from immunoSEQ multiplex PCR, and its TCRdb copy is limited to in-frame clones, with some not included. The D gene and trimming were derived from the DNA, and the V and J assignments and clone size from that table. The data hold around 41,000 clones, with more than 70% observed a single time. The data belong to a study of blood T cell repertoires in COVID-19. In the study overall: The cDNA or gDNA used as material had been derived from T cells, B-cell-depleted T cells, or PBMCs.

The TCR was taken from a human donor in a cohort sampled during active COVID-19. The sequenced material came from peripheral blood.

CDR3 in amino acids: CASREPGTGGIYEQYF. The CDR3 DNA is TGTGCCAGCAGGGAACCTGGGACAGGGGGCATCTACGAGCAGTACTTC. This rearrangement joins TRBV2 to TRBJ2-7, with 12 positions matching TRBD1. From germline, CDR1 is SNHLY and CDR2 FYNNEI. The CDR3 consists of 16 residues. With V trimmed by 6 bases and J by 3 bases, 9 bases remained unmatched.